One T cell receptor beta chain is described in this entry. Its binding antigen is unknown. No base-level quality is on record; no much larger clone is a single base apart. Taken from cysteine to phenylalanine, the CDR3 has 12 residues. The entry retains the CDR3 DNA only, 36 bases that are in frame from base 1. CDR1 and CDR2, looked up from the germline V gene, are SGHDN and FVKESK. Deletion took 0 bases off V and 6 bases off J, with a span of 5 bases between the germline ends. This sample was taken from a study of shared clonotypes between healthy human individuals (dated by TCRdb to the early 2020s). Regarding the study in general: The cohort included three men and a couple of women between 18 and 49 years of age. For each donor, CD4 naive and CD4 memory were each run on three plates, CD8 naive on two plates, and CD8 memory on one plate. Blood TCR repertoires of roughly 5 healthy adults were deeply sequenced to estimate repertoire size and the extent of clonotype sharing between individuals. To increase sequencing depth and limit assay-specific biases, different laboratories used diverse techniques to prepare libraries and sequence TCR repertoires. Between about 0.85 and 10 billion PBMCs per donor were obtained by leukapheresis. The research as a whole found: Only blood was sampled, and tissue TCR repertoires likely differ from those in blood. Naive subsets generally had larger estimated clonotype richness than memory subsets. Pairwise subsampling indicated that sequencing depth was expected to affect the degree of clonotype sharing among donors. The small number of donors limited the genetic and exposure-history diversity represented. Compared with non-shared clonotypes, clonotypes shared by all four sorted-subset donors had higher generation probabilities. Sharing across a few donors was observed for roughly 5% of naive CD4, about 3.2% of naive CD8, 2% to 2.5% of memory CD4, and roughly 0.4% of memory CD8 clonotypes. Rarefaction of sorted-subset datasets indicated incomplete sequencing despite the large sequencing depth.

The donors were healthy, HIV-negative adults with no recently reported acute infections or vaccinations. All donors were Caucasian adults living in Nashville, Tennessee, USA. The CD8 memory samples were a combination of magnetically selected CD45RO+ cells and CCR7-negative CD45RA+ effector memory (TemRA) cells. Blood was obtained by leukapheresis, after which PBMCs were separated by Ficoll-Histopaque density gradient centrifugation and cryopreserved in liquid nitrogen vapor phase. Purity and quantity of every magnetically sorted T cell population were checked by analytical flow cytometry. Each sorted fraction had its genomic DNA isolated and then quantified by UV absorbance on a Nanodrop 2000c. TCR CDR3 regions were amplified from genomic DNA by multiplex PCR using the deep immunoSEQ assay. For each cell subset, the extracted genomic DNA was distributed evenly across all wells of several immunoSEQ 96-well plates, and each plate served as one replicate. For sorted subsets, each replicate PCR was loaded with roughly 200 ng genomic DNA, equivalent to 30,000 or so T cell genomes. Purified libraries were quantified with a Qubit 3.0 fluorometer, sized on a Bioanalyzer 2100, and re-quantified with the KAPA Library Quantification kit. Each immunoSEQ 96-well plate was sequenced on its own single-read 150-cycle Illumina NextSeq 550 flow cell. Per the original workflow: Because only junctional sequences without quality scores were contained in the immunoSEQ output, filtering matching that applied to full-length reads could not be performed. Sequences were annotated with PyIR, a Python wrapper for IgBLAST v1.9, using IMGT germline references to assign V/J genes and CDR3. Reads were filtered out if the reads had weak V/J assignments (E-value above 1e-6), no CDR3, stop codons, out-of-frame junctions, or ambiguous translated residues. V3J clonotypes were defined by identical inferred V gene, J gene, and CDR3 amino acid sequence. Percentage overlap between repertoires was calculated by dividing the number of shared unique clonotypes by the size of the smaller repertoire. Three approaches were used to assess repertoire richness: RTK rarefaction, the Chao1 estimator, and Recon v2.1 estimates of unobserved clonotypes. Generation probabilities for all TCRbeta clonotypes obtained by the gDNA method from a handful of donors were computed using OLGA. Entries here come from immuneACCESS through TCRdb and include only in-frame sequences with V and J called. Some clones fail to appear in such tables; in the studies checked, an unresolved V gene covers under half of the shortfall, and the cause of the remainder is unknown. Clonal size and the V and J genes are those of that table, whereas D and trimming came from the DNA. For this sample the table gives around 88,000 clones, of which roughly two thirds were detected only once. About 42% of the sample is taken by the ten largest.

The TCR originated in a man aged 25-45 years in good health. The chain employs TRBV14 and TRBJ1-1, with the D gene uncertain. The sequencing input was memory CD8+ T cells sorted from blood. What this sample's cell subset or site label stands for: CD45RO+ cells pooled with CCR7-negative TemRA cells. Read as DNA, the sequence is TGTGCCAGCAGCCAAGATTTCTCTGAAGCTTTCTTT. Its protein reads: CASSQDFSEAFF.